The entry that follows covers one TCR beta chain sequence. Its target is unknown. Germline and junction disagree at one end, which may indicate a read error. This sample was taken from a study of identical twins. Study-level points and caveats: Beta out-of-frame sequences showed weaker excess sharing between twins.

TCRdb reprocessed the 5' RACE reads with MiXCR, giving one entry per CDR3 protein. The sample contains hundreds of thousands of distinct CDR3 sequences, 8.5% to 9.5% of which appear only once. Germline lookup yields CDR1 SGHVS and CDR2 FNYEAQ. This CDR3 is built from 13 residues. This same sample was also part of a study on yellow fever vaccine responses in identical twins.

This chain joins TRBV7-6 and TRBJ2-2, with D possibly TRBD1 on 5 matching bases. The sequencing sample was made of PBMCs. This receptor was obtained from a woman between 18 and 29 years old in good health. The CDR3 nucleotides read TGTGCCAGCACCTTAGGGGAAGCCGGGGAGCTGTTTTTT. Translation: CASTLGEAGELFF.